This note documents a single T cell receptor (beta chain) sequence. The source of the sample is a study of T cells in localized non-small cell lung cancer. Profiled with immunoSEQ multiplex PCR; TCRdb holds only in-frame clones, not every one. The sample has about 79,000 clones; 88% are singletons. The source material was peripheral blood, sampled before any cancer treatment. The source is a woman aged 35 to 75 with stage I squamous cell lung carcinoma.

The CDR3 DNA reads TGTGCCAGCAGCCCGGACGCGTTTAGCTCCTACGAGCAGTACTTC. As protein: CASSPDAFSSYEQYF. The chain couples TRBV5-4 to TRBJ2-7; D is uncertain. The V end was cut by 4 bases, the J end by 0 bases, with 14 bases between. The CDR3 runs 15 residues. Germline-derived CDR1 and CDR2 are SGHNT and YYREEE (reference sequence). Full variable domain (outside the CDR3, taken from reference TRBV5-4 and TRBJ2-7): ETGVTQSPTHLIKTRGQQVTLRCSSQSGHNTVSWYQQALGQGPQFIFQYYREEENGRGNFPPRFSGLQFPNYSSELNVNALELDDSALYLCASSPDAFSSYEQYFGPGTRLTVT.